These 30 T cell receptor beta chains came from one sample sequenced in a study of blood T cell repertoires in COVID-19 (TCRdb year 2020). The library was made by the immunoSEQ multiplex PCR assay. What TCRdb holds here is the immuneACCESS table cut down to in-frame rearrangements. Part of the clones is not present; checked against another copy, under half of the missing clones reflect an unresolved V gene, and the others are unexplained. Here the sample has tens of thousands of clones; around 80% occur a single time. The biggest ten clones account for 1.2% of the sample. Material for sequencing was peripheral blood. These receptors were collected from a woman of 80 years or more with acute or convalescent COVID-19.

The rearrangement joins TRBV6-5 to TRBJ2-7; D is possibly TRBD2 (6 bases). V dropped 6 bases and J dropped 2 bases, with 17 bases sitting between them. Germline V gives CDR1 MNHEY, CDR2 SVGAGI. The CDR3 length is 15 residues. The CDR3 is CASRIPGLSTYEQYF. The DNA of the CDR3 is TGTGCCAGCAGGATACCGGGACTTTCCACCTACGAGCAGTACTTC.

The chain uses TRBV30 and TRBJ1-2; D may be TRBD1 (6 bases). Germline lookup yields CDR1 GTSNPN and CDR2 SVGIG (reference sequence). Trimming shortened V by 4 bases and J by 0 bases, and 21 bases separated the two germline ends. The CDR3 covers 17 residues. This CDR3 is CAWNPGAGAKANYGYTF. The CDR3 nucleotides are TGTGCCTGGAACCCTGGGGCAGGGGCGAAAGCTAACTATGGCTACACCTTC.

The chain couples TRBV19 to TRBJ2-7, with TRBD1 matching 7 bases. The length of the CDR3 is 14 residues. Trimming removed 2 bases from V and 3 bases from J; junction bases left unmatched: 4. The germline V gene encodes CDR1 LNHDA and CDR2 SQIVND (reference sequence). The CDR3 spells CASSIIGGRYEQYF. CDR3 DNA: TGTGCCAGTAGTATAATAGGGGGCCGCTACGAGCAGTACTTC.

The chain employs TRBV10-3 and TRBJ1-5; TRBD1 matches 7 bases. The ends lost 6 bases at V and 6 bases at J; junction bases unmatched: 26. In germline, CDR1 is ENHRY, CDR2 SYGVKD. This CDR3 has 20 residues. The CDR3 sequence is CAIREILDRDDLSVGQPQHF. CDR3 coding DNA: TGTGCCATCAGGGAAATCCTCGACAGGGACGACCTGTCGGTTGGTCAGCCCCAGCATTTT.

The V and J genes are TRBV14 and TRBJ1-2; the D gene is possibly TRBD1 (6 bases). This CDR3 has 13 residues. Germline values: CDR1 SGHDN, CDR2 FVKESK. The V end was cut by 2 bases, the J end by 8 bases, with 12 bases between. The CDR3 protein is CASSQFPGVGYTF. DNA for the CDR3: TGTGCCAGCAGCCAATTCCCAGGGGTCGGCTACACCTTC.

This clone was picked up one time. The CDR3 reads CASSFGGYEQFF. CDR3 coding DNA: TGTGCCAGCAGTTTTGGCGGCTATGAGCAGTTCTTC. This rearrangement joins TRBV12-3 or TRBV12-4 to TRBJ2-1; D ambiguous. The CDR3 covers 12 residues. V gave up 3 bases and J gave up 8 bases, with 8 bases separating them.

The gene calls are TRBV5-1 and TRBJ2-1; 7 bases line up with TRBD1. CDR3 length: 16 residues. J was trimmed by 0 bases and V by 4 bases; bases with no gene match: 7. Germline V gene data show CDR1 as SGHRS and CDR2 as YFSETQ. CDR3 sequence: CASSHPQGSSYNEQFF. DNA for the CDR3: TGCGCCAGCAGCCACCCACAGGGGAGCTCCTACAATGAGCAGTTCTTC.

The chain is built from TRBV5-1 and TRBJ2-1, with 8 bases lining up with TRBD1. In germline, CDR1 is SGHRS, CDR2 YFSETQ. The CDR3 totals 15 residues. With V trimmed by 0 bases and J by 3 bases, 2 bases remained unmatched. CDR3 coding DNA: TGCGCCAGCAGCTTGGGTACAGGGGGCTACAATGAGCAGTTCTTC. This gives the protein CASSLGTGGYNEQFF.

This clone was seen a handful of times. This chain connects TRBV11-2 to TRBJ1-1; weak D call: TRBD1 (5 bases). This CDR3 is built from 12 residues. V lost 1 base, J lost 6 bases, and 6 bases lay in between. CDR1 SGHAT and CDR2 FQNNGV come from the germline V gene. The CDR3 DNA is TGTGCCAGCAGCTTAGGGGGCCCTGAAGCTTTCTTT. It codes for CASSLGGPEAFF. Combining the CDR3 with reference TRBV11-2 and TRBJ1-1 gives the whole variable domain EAGVAQSPRYKIIEKRQSVAFWCNPISGHATLYWYQQILGQGPKLLIQFQNNGVVDDSQLPKDRFSAERLKGVDSTLKIQPAKLEDSAVYLCASSLGGPEAFFGQGTRLTVV.

This rearrangement joins TRBV3-1 (or the pseudogene TRBV3-2) to TRBJ1-6, with a tentative D call TRBD1 (6 bases). Germline V CDR1 and CDR2: LGHDT, YNNKEL (reference sequence). V was shortened by 2 bases and J by 9 bases, with 17 bases between the two germline ends. CDR3 length: 16 amino acids. CDR3 amino acids: CASSQRNGRGGSPLHF. The DNA for the CDR3 is TGTGCCAGCAGCCAACGTAATGGCAGGGGCGGTTCACCCCTCCACTTT.

The chain employs TRBV19 and TRBJ1-5; D remains ambiguous. V was shortened by 1 base and J by 4 bases, with 14 bases between the two germline ends. CDR1 LNHDA and CDR2 SQIVND come from the germline V gene (reference sequence). The CDR3 runs 16 residues. The DNA for the CDR3 is TGTGCCAGTAGTATAGTTGCGGCAGCCCGGAATCAGCCCCAGCATTTT. Its protein product is CASSIVAAARNQPQHF.

V and J are TRBV3-1 (or the pseudogene TRBV3-2) and TRBJ2-5; 14 bases match TRBD2. The CDR3 extends over 16 amino acids. Germline assignment: CDR1 LGHDT and CDR2 YNNKEL (reference sequence). V was pared by 5 bases and J by 0 bases, with 2 bases of the junction left unmatched. The CDR3 sequence is CASSGLAGGHQETQYF. CDR3 nucleotide sequence: TGTGCCAGCAGCGGACTAGCGGGGGGTCACCAAGAGACCCAGTACTTC.

This chain joins TRBV5-1 and TRBJ2-5; 7 bases match TRBD2. The CDR3 is made up of 14 amino acids. Germline V lookup: CDR1 SGHRS, CDR2 YFSETQ. The V segment lost 3 bases and the J segment 6 bases; nucleotides outside the gene matches: 8. CDR3 nucleotide sequence: TGCGCCAGCAGCTCCCCCGGACTAGGCCAGACCCAGTACTTC. Protein: CASSSPGLGQTQYF.

The chain links TRBV18 to TRBJ2-7; 11 positions match TRBD1. With V trimmed by 5 bases and J by 2 bases, 5 bases remained unmatched. CDR3 length equals 15 residues. Germline V CDR1 and CDR2: KGHSH, LQKENI. Here the CDR3 reads CASSLKGQGAYEQYF. For the CDR3, the DNA is TGTGCCAGCTCATTAAAGGGACAGGGGGCCTACGAGCAGTACTTC.

This clone was recorded once. The rearrangement joins TRBV3-1 (or the pseudogene TRBV3-2) to TRBJ1-1; possible D gene TRBD1, 5 bases. CDR3 length equals 15 residues. Germline CDR1 LGHDT, CDR2 YNNKEL (reference sequence). V was trimmed by 4 bases and J by 1 base, leaving 13 bases between them. The CDR3 nucleotides are TGTGCCAGCAGCCCCGGGGGGGTATCGAACACTGAAGCTTTCTTT. Amino acids: CASSPGGVSNTEAFF.

About this clone: At the DNA level, this CDR3 is encoded by other sequences in the same sample as well. The V call is TRBV6-5, the J call TRBJ2-1, with 11 bases fitting TRBD1. There are 15 residues in the CDR3. Unmatched junction bases numbered 2, after V lost 2 bases and J lost 5 bases. The germline V gene has CDR1 MNHEY and CDR2 SVGAGI. The CDR3 loop reads CASSYRTGGHNEQFF. The CDR3 DNA is TGTGCCAGCAGTTACCGGACAGGGGGCCACAATGAGCAGTTCTTC.

The chain combines TRBV15 with TRBJ1-1, with TRBD1 matching 8 bases. V gave up 5 bases and J gave up 3 bases; unmatched junction bases: 2. Germline loops: CDR1 LNHNV, CDR2 YYDKDF (reference sequence). The CDR3 runs to 13 residues. CDR3 region: CATSLTGDTEAFF. The CDR3 bases are TGTGCCACCAGCTTGACAGGGGACACTGAAGCTTTCTTT.

V usage is TRBV28 and J usage is TRBJ2-3; TRBD2 aligns across 10 bases. V lost 4 bases and J lost 3; bases outside the gene matches: 4. Germline lookup yields CDR1 MDHEN and CDR2 SYDVKM. The CDR3 consists of 15 residues. The CDR3 sequence: CASSYLAGETDTQYF. The CDR3 region has the DNA TGTGCCAGCAGTTACCTAGCGGGAGAAACAGATACGCAGTATTTT.

The rearrangement links TRBV6-5 to TRBJ1-2, with D uncertain. The germline V and J ends were trimmed by 7 bases and 5 bases, with 20 bases remaining between them. This CDR3 spans 15 amino acids. CDR1 is MNHEY and CDR2 is SVGAGI in the germline V gene. CDR3 loop: CASIPDLTTYYGYTF. The CDR3 DNA reads TGTGCCAGCATTCCCGACCTGACGACATATTATGGCTACACCTTC.

The gene calls are TRBV7-3 and TRBJ1-6; 9 nucleotides align to TRBD1. Germline trimming cut 1 base from V and 7 bases from J; bases unmatched to any gene: 5. CDR1 and CDR2 (germline): SGHTA, FQGTGA. This CDR3 is 16 amino acids long. DNA of the CDR3: TGTGCCAGCAGCTTAAAAGGACAGGGGACGAATTCACCCCTCCACTTT. This translates into CASSLKGQGTNSPLHF. Full variable domain (rest looked up from reference TRBV7-3 and TRBJ1-6): GAGVSQTPSNKVTEKGKYVELRCDPISGHTALYWYRQSLGQGPEFLIYFQGTGAADDSGLPNDRFFAVRPEGSVSTLKIQRTERGDSAVYLCASSLKGQGTNSPLHFGNGTRLTVT.

The rearrangement uses TRBV3-1 (or the pseudogene TRBV3-2) and TRBJ1-1; TRBD1 matches at 7 bases. CDR1 is LGHDT and CDR2 is YNNKEL in the germline V gene (reference sequence). J was trimmed by 3 bases and V by 2 bases; bases with no gene match: 9. This CDR3 has 16 amino acids. This CDR3 is CASSQPQTGRDTEAFF. The CDR3 nucleotides are TGTGCCAGCAGCCAACCCCAGACAGGGCGAGACACTGAAGCTTTCTTT.

For this clone: The junction does not match germline at one end; this may be a read error. V is TRBV6-6 and J is TRBJ2-4, with 13 nucleotides matching TRBD2. CDR3 size: 14 residues. Germline-derived CDR1 and CDR2 are MNHNY and SVGAGI (reference sequence). This CDR3 reads CASSPGLAGVVFDF. The CDR3 nucleotides are TGTGCCAGCAGTCCAGGACTAGCGGGAGTAGTATTTGACTTC.

The chain combines TRBV6-1 with TRBJ1-1; the D is unclear. This CDR3 spans 15 amino acids. Germline V gene data show CDR1 as MNHNS and CDR2 as SASEGT. Trimming shortened V by 2 bases and J by 4 bases, and 14 bases separated the two germline ends. CDR3 in amino acids: CASSEPWVGGTEAFF. DNA for the CDR3: TGTGCCAGCAGTGAACCTTGGGTTGGCGGCACTGAAGCTTTCTTT.

The rearrangement joins TRBV18 to TRBJ1-1; D is unresolved. The germline V gene encodes CDR1 KGHSH and CDR2 LQKENI. The CDR3 extends over 15 amino acids. V shed 5 bases and J shed 1 base, with 14 bases lying between them. The CDR3 sequence: CASSKERAGNTEAFF. CDR3 bases: TGTGCCAGCTCAAAAGAGCGGGCGGGGAACACTGAAGCTTTCTTT.

The gene calls are TRBV7-2 and TRBJ2-1, with 10 bases that match TRBD2. Unmatched junction bases numbered 2, after V lost 5 bases and J lost 4 bases. The CDR3 is 14 amino acids. CDR1 and CDR2 (germline): SGHTA, FQGNSA. The CDR3 bases are TGTGCCAGCAGCCGGACTAGCGGATACAATGAGCAGTTCTTC. Amino acids: CASSRTSGYNEQFF.

The chain is built from TRBV6-5 and TRBJ2-2, with 14 positions matching TRBD2. The V and J ends lost 7 bases and 6 bases, in that order; junction bases with no gene match: 4. The CDR3 length is 15 residues. The germline CDR1 and CDR2 sequences are MNHEY and SVGAGI. CDR3 amino acids: CASKGLAGGAGELFF. Written as DNA, the CDR3 is TGTGCCAGCAAAGGACTAGCGGGAGGTGCCGGGGAGCTGTTTTTT.

CDR3 sequence (DNA): TGTGCCAGTAGAAGCCGACAGGGACAGGGCTATGGCTACACCTTC. It is translated as CASRSRQGQGYGYTF. This chain uses TRBV19 with TRBJ1-2; 9 bases align to TRBD1. Trimming at V came to 6 bases and at J to 4 bases, leaving 9 bases not matched to a gene. The CDR3 has 15 residues. Germline lookup yields CDR1 LNHDA and CDR2 SQIVND (reference sequence).

The rearrangement uses TRBV29-1 and TRBJ1-1; D call uncertain. Looked up from germline, CDR1 is SQVTM and CDR2 is ANQGSEA. Trimming took off 7 bases at V and 6 bases at J, with 18 bases between the two ends. The CDR3 loop spans 13 amino acids. Here the CDR3 reads CSGKRGGEAEAFF. DNA of the CDR3: TGCAGCGGGAAACGGGGTGGAGAGGCTGAAGCTTTCTTT.

The chain has TRBV13 and TRBJ2-4; tentative D call: TRBD1 (6 bases). The V gene's germline CDR1 is PRHDT and CDR2 FYEKMQ (reference sequence). V shed 6 bases and J shed 7 bases, with 16 bases lying between them. The CDR3 is made up of 14 amino acids. The CDR3 here is CASSHGWDNNIQYF. CDR3 DNA sequence: TGTGCCAGCAGTCACGGGTGGGACAACAACATTCAGTACTTC.

The gene calls are TRBV19 and TRBJ2-1, with no clear D. Germline V lookup: CDR1 LNHDA, CDR2 SQIVND (reference sequence). The germline V and J ends were trimmed by 7 bases and 10 bases, with 11 bases remaining between them. This CDR3 comprises 11 residues. The CDR3 loop reads CASIGFNEQFF. The CDR3 DNA is TGTGCCAGTATCGGGTTCAACGAGCAGTTCTTC.